Detailed here is one T cell receptor beta chain. This CDR3 is built from 16 residues. With 5 bases clipped from V and 5 bases from J, the junction kept 7 bases outside the gene matches. Germline V lookup: CDR1 PRHDT, CDR2 FYEKMQ (reference sequence). This sample was included in a study of blood T cell repertoires in COVID-19. Original methodology: Amplifying reference gene primers gave estimates of nucleated cell counts. Profiling relied on immunoSEQ multiplex PCR, and the TCRdb table lists in-frame clones only, not all of them. That table supplies the V and J calls and clone size; D and trimming were determined from the DNA. The sample has about 270,000 clones; around 93% are singletons. Individuals aged about 18 to 100 years were recruited from fewer than 25 US areas.

The sequenced sample was PBMCs or T cells enriched from blood (not recorded which). This sequence was found in a man in his forties who had been exposed to COVID-19. The chain joins TRBV13 to TRBJ2-2; 11 nucleotides line up with TRBD1. This chain's CDR3 is CASSPRGQGETGELFF. The DNA of the CDR3 is TGTGCCAGCAGCCCCAGGGGACAGGGGGAAACCGGGGAGCTGTTTTTT. Full variable domain (remainder filled in from reference TRBV13 and TRBJ2-2): AAGVIQSPRHLIKEKRETATLKCYPIPRHDTVYWYQQGPGQDPQFLISFYEKMQSDKGSIPDRFSAQQFSDYHSELNMSSLELGDSALYFCASSPRGQGETGELFFGEGSRLTVL.